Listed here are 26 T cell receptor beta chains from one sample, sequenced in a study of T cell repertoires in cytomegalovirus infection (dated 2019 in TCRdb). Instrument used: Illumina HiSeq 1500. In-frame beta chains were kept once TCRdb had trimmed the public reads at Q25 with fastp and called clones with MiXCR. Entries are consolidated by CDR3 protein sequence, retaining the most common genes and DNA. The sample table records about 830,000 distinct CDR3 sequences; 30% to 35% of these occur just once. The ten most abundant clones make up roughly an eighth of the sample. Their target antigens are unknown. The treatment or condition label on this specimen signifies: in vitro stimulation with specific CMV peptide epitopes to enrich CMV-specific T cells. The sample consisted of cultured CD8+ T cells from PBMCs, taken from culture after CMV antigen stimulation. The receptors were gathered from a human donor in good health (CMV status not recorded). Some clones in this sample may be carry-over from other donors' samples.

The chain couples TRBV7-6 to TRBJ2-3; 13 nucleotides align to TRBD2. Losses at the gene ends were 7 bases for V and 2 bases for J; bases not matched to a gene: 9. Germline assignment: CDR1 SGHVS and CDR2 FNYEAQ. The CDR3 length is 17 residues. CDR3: CASTSPGTSGDTDTQYF. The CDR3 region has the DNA TGTGCCAGCACCTCTCCCGGGACTAGCGGGGACACAGATACGCAGTATTTT.

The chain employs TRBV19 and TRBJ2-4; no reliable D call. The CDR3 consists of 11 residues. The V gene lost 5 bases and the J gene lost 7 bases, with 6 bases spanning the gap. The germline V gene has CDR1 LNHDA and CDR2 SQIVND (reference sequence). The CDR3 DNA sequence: TGTGCCAGTAGTCGGTCGAACATTCAGTACTTC. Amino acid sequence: CASSRSNIQYF. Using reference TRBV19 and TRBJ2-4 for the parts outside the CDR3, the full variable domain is DGGITQSPKYLFRKEGQNVTLSCEQNLNHDAMYWYRQDPGQGLRLIYYSQIVNDFQKGDIAEGYSVSREKKESFPLTVTSAQKNPTAFYLCASSRSNIQYFGAGTRLSVL.

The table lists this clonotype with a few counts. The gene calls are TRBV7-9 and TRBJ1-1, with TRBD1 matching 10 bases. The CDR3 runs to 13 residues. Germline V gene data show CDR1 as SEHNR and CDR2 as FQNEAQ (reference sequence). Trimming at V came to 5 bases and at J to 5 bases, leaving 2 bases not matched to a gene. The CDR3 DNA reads TGTGCCAGCAGCGACAGGGGGCGGACTGAAGCTTTCTTT. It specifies CASSDRGRTEAFF.

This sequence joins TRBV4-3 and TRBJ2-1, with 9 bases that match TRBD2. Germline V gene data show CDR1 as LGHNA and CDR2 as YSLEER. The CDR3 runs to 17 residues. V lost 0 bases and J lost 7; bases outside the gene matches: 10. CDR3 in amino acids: CASSQDRAGGPRNEQFF. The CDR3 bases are TGCGCCAGCAGCCAAGATAGGGCGGGGGGGCCGAGAAATGAGCAGTTCTTC.

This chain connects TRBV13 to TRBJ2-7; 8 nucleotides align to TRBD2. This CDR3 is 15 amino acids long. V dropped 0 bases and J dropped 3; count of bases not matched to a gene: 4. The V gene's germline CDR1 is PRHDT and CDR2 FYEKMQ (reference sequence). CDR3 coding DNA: TGTGCCAGCAGCTTAGGCTCGGGGGGGGGCTACGAGCAGTACTTC. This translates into CASSLGSGGGYEQYF.

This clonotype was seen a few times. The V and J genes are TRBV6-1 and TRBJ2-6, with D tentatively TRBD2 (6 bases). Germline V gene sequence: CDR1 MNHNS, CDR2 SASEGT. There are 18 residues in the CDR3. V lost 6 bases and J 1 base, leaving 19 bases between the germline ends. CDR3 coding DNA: TGTGCCAGCAGGCGCACCGGGACTGCCCGTTCTGGGGCCAACGTCCTGACTTTC. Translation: CASRRTGTARSGANVLTF.

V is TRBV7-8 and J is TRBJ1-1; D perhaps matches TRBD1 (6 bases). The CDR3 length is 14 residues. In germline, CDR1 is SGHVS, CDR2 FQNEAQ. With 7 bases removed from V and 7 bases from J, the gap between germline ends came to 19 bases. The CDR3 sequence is CASITWGGQDEAFF. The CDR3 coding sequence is TGTGCCAGCATCACTTGGGGGGGGCAGGATGAAGCTTTCTTT.

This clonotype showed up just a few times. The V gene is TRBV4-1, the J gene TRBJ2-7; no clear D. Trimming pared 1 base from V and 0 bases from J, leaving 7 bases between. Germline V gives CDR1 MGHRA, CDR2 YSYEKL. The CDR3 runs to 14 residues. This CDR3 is CASSQGAGSYEQYF. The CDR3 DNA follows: TGCGCCAGCAGCCAAGGGGCAGGCTCCTACGAGCAGTACTTC.

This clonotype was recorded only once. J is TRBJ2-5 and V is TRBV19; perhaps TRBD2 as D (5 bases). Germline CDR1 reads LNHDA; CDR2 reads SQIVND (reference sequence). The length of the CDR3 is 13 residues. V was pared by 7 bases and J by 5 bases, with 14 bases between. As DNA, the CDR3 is TGTGCCAGTACTGGGAGCGGTCATGAGACCCAGTACTTC. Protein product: CASTGSGHETQYF. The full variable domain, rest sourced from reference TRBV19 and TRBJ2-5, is DGGITQSPKYLFRKEGQNVTLSCEQNLNHDAMYWYRQDPGQGLRLIYYSQIVNDFQKGDIAEGYSVSREKKESFPLTVTSAQKNPTAFYLCASTGSGHETQYFGPGTRLLVL.

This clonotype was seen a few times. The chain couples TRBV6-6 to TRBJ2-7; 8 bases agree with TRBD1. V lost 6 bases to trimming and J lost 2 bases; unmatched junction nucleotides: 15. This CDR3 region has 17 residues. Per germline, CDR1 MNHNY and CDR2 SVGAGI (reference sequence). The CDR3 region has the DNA TGTGCCAGCAGCCTATCCTTGACAGGGGCGGAAACCTACGAGCAGTACTTC. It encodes CASSLSLTGAETYEQYF.

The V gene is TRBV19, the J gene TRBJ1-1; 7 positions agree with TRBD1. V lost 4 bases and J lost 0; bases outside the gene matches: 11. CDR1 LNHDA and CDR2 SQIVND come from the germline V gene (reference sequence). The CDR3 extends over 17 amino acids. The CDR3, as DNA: TGTGCCAGTAGTAACCCTAGGGACAGAAAGATGAACACTGAAGCTTTCTTT. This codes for CASSNPRDRKMNTEAFF.

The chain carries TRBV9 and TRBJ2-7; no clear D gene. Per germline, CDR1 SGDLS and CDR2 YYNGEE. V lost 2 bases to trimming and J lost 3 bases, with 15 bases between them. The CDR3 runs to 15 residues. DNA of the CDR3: TGTGCCAGCAGCGTTACCGGTTCACCCCTCTACGAGCAGTACTTC. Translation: CASSVTGSPLYEQYF.

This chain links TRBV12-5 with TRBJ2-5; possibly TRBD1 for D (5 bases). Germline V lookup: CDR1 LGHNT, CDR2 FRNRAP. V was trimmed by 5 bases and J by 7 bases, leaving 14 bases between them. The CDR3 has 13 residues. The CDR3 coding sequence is TGTGCTAGTGGTGCGGACATCATAGGGACCCAGTACTTC. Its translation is CASGADIIGTQYF.

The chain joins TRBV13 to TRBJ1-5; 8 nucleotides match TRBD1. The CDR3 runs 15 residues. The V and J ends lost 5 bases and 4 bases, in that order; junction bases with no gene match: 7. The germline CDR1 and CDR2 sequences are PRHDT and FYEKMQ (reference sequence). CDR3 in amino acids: CASSPAGDRNQPQHF. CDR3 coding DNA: TGTGCCAGCAGCCCAGCGGGGGACAGGAATCAGCCCCAGCATTTT.

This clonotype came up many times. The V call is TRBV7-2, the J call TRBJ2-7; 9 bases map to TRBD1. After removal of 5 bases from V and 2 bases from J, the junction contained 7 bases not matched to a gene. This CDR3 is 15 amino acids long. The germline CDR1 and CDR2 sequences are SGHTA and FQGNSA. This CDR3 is CASSPYRGPAYEQYF. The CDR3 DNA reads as TGTGCCAGCAGCCCGTACAGGGGGCCCGCCTACGAGCAGTACTTC.

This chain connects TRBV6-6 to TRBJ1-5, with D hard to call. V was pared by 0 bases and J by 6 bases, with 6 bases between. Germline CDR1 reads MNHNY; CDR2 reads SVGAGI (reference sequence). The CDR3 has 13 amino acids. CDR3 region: CASSYSGRQPQHF. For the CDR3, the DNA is TGTGCCAGCAGTTACTCGGGTCGTCAGCCCCAGCATTTT.

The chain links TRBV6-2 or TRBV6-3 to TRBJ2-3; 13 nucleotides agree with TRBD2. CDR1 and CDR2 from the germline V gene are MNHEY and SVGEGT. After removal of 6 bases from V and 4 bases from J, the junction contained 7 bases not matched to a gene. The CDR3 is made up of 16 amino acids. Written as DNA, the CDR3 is TGTGCCAGCAGCAAGACTAGCGGGGGGATGGCAGATACGCAGTATTTT. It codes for CASSKTSGGMADTQYF.

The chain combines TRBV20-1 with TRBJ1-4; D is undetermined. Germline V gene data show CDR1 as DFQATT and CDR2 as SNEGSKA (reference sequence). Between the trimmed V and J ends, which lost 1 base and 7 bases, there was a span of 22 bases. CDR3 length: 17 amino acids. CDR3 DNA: TGCAGTGCTAGAGCCGGCGAGTCGTTCCCCTCTCGTGAAAAACTGTTTTTT. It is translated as CSARAGESFPSREKLFF.

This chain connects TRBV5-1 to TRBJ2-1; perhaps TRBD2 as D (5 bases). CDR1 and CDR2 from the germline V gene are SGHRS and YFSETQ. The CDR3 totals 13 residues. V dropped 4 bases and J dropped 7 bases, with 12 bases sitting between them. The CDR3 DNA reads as TGCGCCAGCAGCGCGGGCGTGGGGAATGAGCAGTTCTTC. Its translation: CASSAGVGNEQFF. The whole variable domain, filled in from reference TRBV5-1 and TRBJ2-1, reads KAGVTQTPRYLIKTRGQQVTLSCSPISGHRSVSWYQQTPGQGLQFLFEYFSETQRNKGNFPGRFSGRQFSNSRSEMNVSTLELGDSALYLCASSAGVGNEQFFGPGTRLTVL.

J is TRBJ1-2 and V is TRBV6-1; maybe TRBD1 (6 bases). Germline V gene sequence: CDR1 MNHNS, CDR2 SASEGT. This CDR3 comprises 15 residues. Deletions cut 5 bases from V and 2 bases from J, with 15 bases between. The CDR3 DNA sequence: TGTGCCAGCAGTTACCACCGGGACACCAACTATGGCTACACCTTC. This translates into CASSYHRDTNYGYTF.

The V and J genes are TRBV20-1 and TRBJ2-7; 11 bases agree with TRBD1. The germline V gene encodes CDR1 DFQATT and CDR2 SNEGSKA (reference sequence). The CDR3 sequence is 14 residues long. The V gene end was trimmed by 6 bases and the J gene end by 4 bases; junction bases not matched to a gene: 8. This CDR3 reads CSATDRGHLYEQYV. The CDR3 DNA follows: TGCAGTGCCACGGACAGGGGGCACTTGTACGAGCAGTACGTC.

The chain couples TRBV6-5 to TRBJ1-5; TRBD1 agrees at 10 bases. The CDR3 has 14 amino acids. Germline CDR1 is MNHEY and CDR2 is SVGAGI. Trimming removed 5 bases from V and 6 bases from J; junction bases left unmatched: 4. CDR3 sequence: CASSRQGAFQPQHF. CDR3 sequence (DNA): TGTGCCAGCAGTCGACAGGGGGCATTTCAGCCCCAGCATTTT.

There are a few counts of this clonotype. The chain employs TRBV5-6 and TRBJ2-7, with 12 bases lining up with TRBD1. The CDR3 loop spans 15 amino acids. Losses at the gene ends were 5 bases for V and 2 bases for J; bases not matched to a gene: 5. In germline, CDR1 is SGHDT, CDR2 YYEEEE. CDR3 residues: CASSYGTGGTYEQYV. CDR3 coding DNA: TGTGCCAGCAGTTACGGGACAGGGGGCACCTACGAGCAGTACGTC.

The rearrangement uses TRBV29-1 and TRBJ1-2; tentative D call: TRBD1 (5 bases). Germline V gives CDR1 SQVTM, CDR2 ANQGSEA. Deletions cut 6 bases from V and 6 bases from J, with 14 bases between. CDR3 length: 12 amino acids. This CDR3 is CSVPTREDGYTF. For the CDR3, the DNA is TGCAGCGTCCCCACCAGGGAGGATGGCTACACCTTC.

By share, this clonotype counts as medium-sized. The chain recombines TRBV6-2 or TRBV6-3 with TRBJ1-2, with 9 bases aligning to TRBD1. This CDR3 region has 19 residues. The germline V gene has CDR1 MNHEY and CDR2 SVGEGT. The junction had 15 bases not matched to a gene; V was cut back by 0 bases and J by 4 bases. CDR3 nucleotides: TGTGCCAGCAGTTACTCGGAAGCGCCCACAGGGGGCGGCGGCTATGGCTACACCTTC. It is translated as CASSYSEAPTGGGGYGYTF.

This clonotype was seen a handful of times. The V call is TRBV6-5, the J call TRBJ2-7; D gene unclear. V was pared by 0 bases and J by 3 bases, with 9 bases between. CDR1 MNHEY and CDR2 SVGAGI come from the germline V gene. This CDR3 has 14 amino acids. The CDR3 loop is CASSYSNLGYEQYV. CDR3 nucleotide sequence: TGTGCCAGCAGTTACTCCAACTTAGGCTACGAGCAGTACGTC.